The 17 T cell receptor beta chains below were found in one sample sequenced in a study of OX40 agonist ivuxolimab in advanced cancers. Repertoires were generated with immunoSEQ multiplex PCR, while TCRdb's copy carries only in-frame clones and drops some. The data show more than 45,000 clones, with over 80% seen just once and 3.5% held by the top ten. The input for sequencing was CD4+ or CD8+ T cells sorted from blood, taken in a trial of the OX40 agonist ivuxolimab. These receptors were taken from an adult with an advanced solid tumor such as melanoma, head and neck, liver or kidney cancer.

The rearrangement uses TRBV10-3 and TRBJ2-5; the match to TRBD2 covers 14 bases. CDR1 ENHRY and CDR2 SYGVKD come from the germline V gene. The V and J ends lost 4 bases and 5 bases, in that order; junction bases with no gene match: 9. The CDR3 contains 17 residues. CDR3 region: CAISARGLAGVTETQYF. The CDR3 nucleotides read TGTGCCATCAGTGCTAGGGGACTAGCGGGAGTAACTGAGACCCAGTACTTC.

The chain joins TRBV4-2 to TRBJ2-1, with 10 bases identical to TRBD2. The junction had 11 bases not matched to a gene; V was cut back by 4 bases and J by 8 bases. There are 16 residues in the CDR3. Germline V lookup: CDR1 LGHNA, CDR2 YNFKEQ. The CDR3 loop is CASSPRGAGGSDEQFF. CDR3 nucleotides: TGTGCCAGCAGCCCCAGGGGAGCGGGAGGGTCTGATGAGCAGTTCTTC.

The rearrangement joins TRBV14 to TRBJ2-3; 8 bases agree with TRBD1. J was trimmed by 9 bases and V by 1 base; bases with no gene match: 6. This CDR3 has 14 amino acids. CDR1 is SGHDN and CDR2 is FVKESK in the germline V gene. CDR3 DNA: TGTGCCAGCAGCCAAGCGGGGTGGACAGGGACGCAGTATTTT. It specifies CASSQAGWTGTQYF.

The rearrangement links TRBV2 to TRBJ2-1; 8 positions agree with TRBD2. Germline V gene sequence: CDR1 SNHLY, CDR2 FYNNEI. The CDR3 runs 16 residues. Unmatched junction bases numbered 8, after V lost 6 bases and J lost 1 base. As DNA, the CDR3 is TGTGCCAGCAGGGCCAGACTAGCGTTATCCTACAATGAGCAGTTCTTC. It codes for CASRARLALSYNEQFF. The variable domain in full, with the rest retrieved from reference TRBV2 and TRBJ2-1, is EPEVTQTPSHQVTQMGQEVILRCVPISNHLYFYWYRQILGQKVEFLVSFYNNEISEKSEIFDDQFSVERPDGSNFTLKIRSTKLEDSAMYFCASRARLALSYNEQFFGPGTRLTVL.

This clone was counted once. This chain joins TRBV19 and TRBJ2-3; a weak D match, TRBD1 (6 bases). Germline V gives CDR1 LNHDA, CDR2 SQIVND (reference sequence). The V end was cut by 5 bases, the J end by 4 bases, with 13 bases between. The CDR3 spans 14 residues. The CDR3 is CASSEQAGADTQYF. The DNA for the CDR3 is TGTGCCAGTAGTGAACAGGCAGGGGCAGATACGCAGTATTTT.

This clone was detected only once. The V call is TRBV28, the J call TRBJ1-1; 9 positions match TRBD1. The CDR3 is 18 residues long. Germline loops: CDR1 MDHEN, CDR2 SYDVKM. V trimming: 6 bases; J trimming: 2 bases; junction bases outside the gene matches: 16. CDR3 coding DNA: TGTGCCAGCAGCTCGCCGGGACAGGGCAGGGGGCTTAACACTGAAGCTTTCTTT. Its protein product is CASSSPGQGRGLNTEAFF. The full variable domain, in which reference TRBV28 and TRBJ1-1 provide the parts outside the CDR3, is DVKVTQSSRYLVKRTGEKVFLECVQDMDHENMFWYRQDPGLGLRLIYFSYDVKMKEKGDIPEGYSVSREKKERFSLILESASTNQTSMYLCASSSPGQGRGLNTEAFFGQGTRLTVV.

The chain has TRBV14 and TRBJ2-3; 7 nucleotides agree with TRBD1. The CDR3 runs to 16 residues. Germline assignment: CDR1 SGHDN and CDR2 FVKESK. The ends lost 2 bases at V and 2 bases at J; junction bases unmatched: 7. CDR3 in DNA: TGTGCCAGCAGCCAACCCCGGGACAGCTACACAGATACGCAGTATTTT. This codes for CASSQPRDSYTDTQYF. The whole variable domain, filled in from reference TRBV14 and TRBJ2-3, reads EAGVTQFPSHSVIEKGQTVTLRCDPISGHDNLYWYRRVMGKEIKFLLHFVKESKQDESGMPNNRFLAERTGGTYSTLKVQPAELEDSGVYFCASSQPRDSYTDTQYFGPGTRLTVL.

The chain carries TRBV9 and TRBJ1-4, with a weak D call TRBD1 (5 bases). V lost 2 bases and J lost 4, with 15 bases in between. The CDR3 runs 16 residues. Per the germline V gene, CDR1 is SGDLS and CDR2 is YYNGEE. The CDR3 DNA is TGTGCCAGCAGCGTGGGCTCAGGGTCCTATAATGAAAAACTGTTTTTT. Translating it yields CASSVGSGSYNEKLFF.

The chain is built from TRBV5-1 and TRBJ2-5; 8 bases fit TRBD2. The CDR3 extends over 14 amino acids. CDR1 SGHRS and CDR2 YFSETQ come from the germline V gene. V lost 3 bases and J lost 5; bases outside the gene matches: 6. The CDR3 loop is CASSWFTGGETQYF. In DNA form, the CDR3 reads TGCGCCAGCAGCTGGTTCACGGGAGGGGAGACCCAGTACTTC.

The J gene is TRBJ1-4, the V gene TRBV5-1; D gene ambiguous. The CDR3 is made up of 13 amino acids. Between the trimmed V and J ends, which lost 4 bases and 8 bases, there was a span of 12 bases. Germline lookup yields CDR1 SGHRS and CDR2 YFSETQ. This CDR3 is CASSMATREKLFF. CDR3 sequence (DNA): TGCGCCAGCAGCATGGCTACCCGGGAAAAACTGTTTTTT.

This chain links TRBV6-6 with TRBJ1-2; the D gene is possibly TRBD1 (5 bases). This CDR3 comprises 12 residues. V was cut by 6 bases and J by 6 bases, with 11 bases left in between. Germline V lookup: CDR1 MNHNY, CDR2 SVGAGI (reference sequence). In DNA form, the CDR3 reads TGTGCCAGCAGCGCTGACAGCCATGGCTACACCTTC. The encoded protein is CASSADSHGYTF.

This chain links TRBV2 with TRBJ2-5; D gene unclear. Trimming stripped 4 bases from V and 2 bases from J, with 11 bases between. In germline, CDR1 is SNHLY, CDR2 FYNNEI. The length of the CDR3 is 14 residues. The CDR3 loop is CASSVRLAQETQYF. CDR3 nucleotide sequence: TGTGCCAGCAGTGTACGATTGGCACAAGAGACCCAGTACTTC.

This rearrangement joins TRBV18 to TRBJ2-5; weak D call: TRBD1 (6 bases). The CDR3 length is 17 residues. CDR1 KGHSH and CDR2 LQKENI come from the germline V gene. V lost 0 bases and J 2 bases, leaving 16 bases between the germline ends. The CDR3 region is CASSPPGLYGTQETQYF. The CDR3 coding sequence is TGTGCCAGCTCACCACCCGGTCTCTATGGGACACAAGAGACCCAGTACTTC.

This clone was observed a few times. V gene TRBV11-2 combines with J gene TRBJ1-1; 7 bases map to TRBD1. J lost 0 bases, V lost 3 bases, and 1 base had no gene match. Germline assignment: CDR1 SGHAT and CDR2 FQNNGV. The CDR3 consists of 14 residues. The CDR3 reads CASSLTGMNTEAFF. CDR3 sequence (DNA): TGTGCCAGCAGCTTGACAGGGATGAACACTGAAGCTTTCTTT.

This sequence joins TRBV15 and TRBJ2-7, with D possibly TRBD2 on 5 matching bases. V was shortened by 5 bases and J by 6 bases, with 11 bases between the two germline ends. This CDR3 contains 12 residues. Germline CDR1 LNHNV, CDR2 YYDKDF (reference sequence). CDR3 sequence reads: CATSHQRTEQYF. The CDR3 nucleotides are TGTGCCACCAGCCACCAGCGGACCGAGCAGTACTTC.

As for this clone: Other DNA sequences in the sample encode the same CDR3. This rearrangement joins TRBV7-9 to TRBJ1-5, with D hard to call. Deletions cut 1 base from V and 7 bases from J, with 5 bases between. This CDR3 contains 12 residues. Germline CDR1 SEHNR, CDR2 FQNEAQ (reference sequence). This CDR3 reads CASSLGQQPQHF. CDR3 bases: TGTGCCAGCAGCTTAGGTCAGCAGCCCCAGCATTTT.

J is TRBJ2-7 and V is TRBV28; weak D call: TRBD2 (6 bases). Germline V gene data show CDR1 as MDHEN and CDR2 as SYDVKM. V was pared by 8 bases and J by 5 bases, with 16 bases between. This CDR3 has 13 amino acids. As DNA, the CDR3 is TGTGCCAGCTACGGGGGAATCGGCAACGAGCAGTACTTC. It translates to CASYGGIGNEQYF.